This passage covers 14 T cell receptor beta chains from one sample sequenced in a study of blood T cell repertoires in COVID-19. Only in-frame clones appear in the TCRdb table, and some are missing; sequencing was by immunoSEQ multiplex PCR. The data show 330,000 or so clones, with roughly 87% seen just once and just under 4% held by the top ten. Material: peripheral blood. These receptors were taken from a woman aged 55-69 years with COVID-19, enrolled during active disease.

Written as DNA, the CDR3 is TGTGCCAGCAGTGAAGCGAGGGTCGCTGAAGCTTTCTTT. This gives the protein CASSEARVAEAFF. The chain recombines TRBV2 with TRBJ1-1; D uncertain. The CDR3 loop spans 13 amino acids. V lost 0 bases, J lost 6 bases, and 8 bases lay in between. Germline CDR1 is SNHLY and CDR2 is FYNNEI.

The chain recombines TRBV11-2 with TRBJ1-2; tentatively, D is TRBD1 (6 bases). CDR3 size: 13 residues. The germline V and J ends were trimmed by 5 bases and 8 bases, with 15 bases remaining between them. Looked up from germline, CDR1 is SGHAT and CDR2 is FQNNGV. The CDR3: CASSQTGQGGYTF. The CDR3 DNA follows: TGTGCCAGCAGCCAAACAGGGCAAGGGGGCTACACCTTC.

The rearrangement links TRBV18 to TRBJ2-6, with D perhaps TRBD1 (6 bases). Trimming pared 4 bases from V and 0 bases from J, leaving 19 bases between. This CDR3 spans 19 amino acids. Germline CDR1 and CDR2: KGHSH and LQKENI. The DNA for the CDR3 is TGTGCCAGCTCACTAGCCGGGACACCCGTTTACTCTGGGGCCAACGTCCTGACTTTC. This sequence encodes CASSLAGTPVYSGANVLTF.

This chain connects TRBV19 to TRBJ1-2; D unclear. The CDR3 runs 13 residues. Germline V gene lookup returns CDR1 LNHDA and CDR2 SQIVND (reference sequence). V lost 4 bases, J lost 8 bases, and 14 bases lay in between. CDR3 residues: CASSTEGSRGYTF. The DNA of the CDR3 is TGTGCCAGTAGTACCGAGGGTAGTAGGGGCTACACCTTC.

The chain recombines TRBV3-1 (or the pseudogene TRBV3-2) with TRBJ1-3; D possibly corresponds to TRBD1 (5 bases). This CDR3 spans 18 amino acids. Germline V gene data show CDR1 as LGHDT and CDR2 as YNNKEL (reference sequence). Trimming left V 4 bases short and J 3 bases short, with 22 bases between. DNA for the CDR3: TGTGCCAGCAGCCCGCCACCCCGCACAGGCATCCTTGGAAACACCATATATTTT. This codes for CASSPPPRTGILGNTIYF.

This rearrangement joins TRBV18 to TRBJ1-6; tentatively, D is TRBD1 (5 bases). CDR3 length: 16 amino acids. CDR1 is KGHSH, CDR2 LQKENI, per germline. The ends were cut back, 4 bases at V and 2 bases at J, with 12 bases in the middle. CDR3 bases: TGTGCCAGCTCACAATTGGACACCACCTATAATTCACCCCTCCACTTT. It encodes CASSQLDTTYNSPLHF.

The chain combines TRBV5-1 with TRBJ1-1; D remains ambiguous. The CDR3 is 12 residues long. Germline V gives CDR1 SGHRS, CDR2 YFSETQ. The V end was cut by 1 base, the J end by 4 bases, with 5 bases between. The CDR3 loop reads CASSLLGTEAFF. In nucleotides, the CDR3 is TGCGCCAGCAGCTTGCTCGGCACTGAAGCTTTCTTT. The variable domain in full, with the rest retrieved from reference TRBV5-1 and TRBJ1-1, is KAGVTQTPRYLIKTRGQQVTLSCSPISGHRSVSWYQQTPGQGLQFLFEYFSETQRNKGNFPGRFSGRQFSNSRSEMNVSTLELGDSALYLCASSLLGTEAFFGQGTRLTVV.

The rearrangement joins TRBV19 to TRBJ2-3, with TRBD1 matching over 8 bases. CDR1 is LNHDA and CDR2 is SQIVND in the germline V gene (reference sequence). The CDR3 has 18 residues. Trimming cost V 5 bases and J 0 bases; bases outside gene matches: 13. The CDR3 sequence is CASSPDRGMISSTDTQYF. The CDR3 DNA reads TGTGCCAGTAGTCCTGACAGGGGAATGATCTCTAGCACAGATACGCAGTATTTT. Full variable domain (remainder filled in from reference TRBV19 and TRBJ2-3): DGGITQSPKYLFRKEGQNVTLSCEQNLNHDAMYWYRQDPGQGLRLIYYSQIVNDFQKGDIAEGYSVSREKKESFPLTVTSAQKNPTAFYLCASSPDRGMISSTDTQYFGPGTRLTVL.

The chain links TRBV28 to TRBJ2-1; TRBD2 is a possible D gene (6 bases). Germline V gene sequence: CDR1 MDHEN, CDR2 SYDVKM. The CDR3 covers 11 residues. Trimming took off 7 bases at V and 10 bases at J, with 11 bases between the two ends. The CDR3 reads CASTLGREQFF. The CDR3 nucleotides read TGTGCCAGCACCCTAGGGAGGGAGCAGTTCTTC. The entire variable domain, with the rest obtained from reference TRBV28 and TRBJ2-1, is as follows: DVKVTQSSRYLVKRTGEKVFLECVQDMDHENMFWYRQDPGLGLRLIYFSYDVKMKEKGDIPEGYSVSREKKERFSLILESASTNQTSMYLCASTLGREQFFGPGTRLTVL.

This clone was counted a single time. The DNA of the CDR3 is TGTGCCAGCAGCCCTACAGGGGAGCCTGCAACTAATGAAAAACTGTTTTTT. This translates into CASSPTGEPATNEKLFF. The chain employs TRBV6-2 or TRBV6-3 and TRBJ1-4; TRBD1 agrees at 7 bases. The germline V gene has CDR1 MNHEY and CDR2 SVGEGT. The trim removed 6 bases at V and 0 bases at J, leaving 10 bases unmatched. The length of the CDR3 is 17 residues.

Comments on this clone: At the DNA level, this CDR3 is encoded by other sequences in the same sample as well. The genes are TRBV7-3 and TRBJ2-1; 7 bases are shared with TRBD2. The junction had 2 bases not matched to a gene; V was cut back by 6 bases and J by 0 bases. CDR3 length: 14 amino acids. Germline values: CDR1 SGHTA, CDR2 FQGTGA. In nucleotides, the CDR3 is TGTGCCAGCAGTCCGGGGGGCTCCTACAATGAGCAGTTCTTC. This translates into CASSPGGSYNEQFF.

V gene TRBV12-3 or TRBV12-4 combines with J gene TRBJ1-2; no clear D. V shed 7 bases and J shed 1 base, with 10 bases lying between them. The CDR3 sequence is 13 residues long. In nucleotides, the CDR3 is TGTGCCAGCACCCCCCCCGTTAACTATGGCTACACCTTC. Residues: CASTPPVNYGYTF.

There are a few counts of this clone. The chain is built from TRBV24-1 and TRBJ1-5; no definite D call. Germline V gene lookup returns CDR1 KGHDR and CDR2 SFDVKD. CDR3 size: 13 residues. The V end was cut by 5 bases, the J end by 2 bases, with 6 bases between. CDR3 in DNA: TGTGCCACCAGTGGAGGCGGCAATCAGCCCCAGCATTTT. Protein product: CATSGGGNQPQHF.

This chain joins TRBV29-1 and TRBJ1-2; weak D call: TRBD1 (6 bases). V lost 1 base, J lost 4 bases, and 16 bases lay in between. This CDR3 spans 15 amino acids. Germline V gene lookup returns CDR1 SQVTM and CDR2 ANQGSEA. The CDR3 nucleotides are TGCAGCGTTGAAGCCCGCGGAGGGGGGGGCTATGGCTACACCTTC. This sequence encodes CSVEARGGGGYGYTF.